Listed here are 18 T cell receptor beta chains from one sample, sequenced in a study of OX40 agonist ivuxolimab in advanced cancers. The assay was immunoSEQ multiplex PCR, and TCRdb's table has in-frame clones only and misses some. Among approximately 70,000 clones listed, roughly 83% were seen once. The starting material was CD4+ or CD8+ T cells sorted from blood, obtained in a trial of the OX40 agonist ivuxolimab. The source of these receptors is an adult with an advanced solid tumor such as melanoma, head and neck, liver or kidney cancer.

This chain connects TRBV30 to TRBJ2-5; D perhaps matches TRBD2 (6 bases). V lost 1 base and J 9 bases, leaving 12 bases between the germline ends. Germline V gene sequence: CDR1 GTSNPN, CDR2 SVGIG (reference sequence). CDR3 length: 12 residues. The CDR3 DNA reads TGTGCCTGGAGTGGGAGCGGAGGGGCCCAGTACTTC. Translation: CAWSGSGGAQYF.

This clone was detected only once. V gene TRBV11-3 combines with J gene TRBJ1-3; 11 nucleotides align to TRBD1. Germline CDR1 reads SGHNT; CDR2 reads YENEEA. The CDR3 runs to 19 residues. Trimming removed 5 bases from V and 3 bases from J; junction bases left unmatched: 15. CDR3 in DNA: TGTGCCAGCAGCGCGATGTCGGACAGGGGGCGGGTAGGTGGAAACACCATATATTTT. Residues: CASSAMSDRGRVGGNTIYF.

The chain uses TRBV10-2 and TRBJ2-7, with 11 bases matching TRBD2. After removal of 4 bases from V and 2 bases from J, the junction contained 13 bases not matched to a gene. CDR1 and CDR2 (germline): WSHSY, SAAADI. The length of the CDR3 is 18 residues. The CDR3 DNA reads as TGCGCCAGCAGTGGTGGTTCTAGCGGGGGGTTGGTGACCTACGAGCAGTACTTC. Encoded protein: CASSGGSSGGLVTYEQYF.

The chain links TRBV29-1 to TRBJ1-2; D is unclear. Trimming took 3 bases from V and 2 from J, leaving 10 bases between them. Per germline, CDR1 SQVTM and CDR2 ANQGSEA. This CDR3 spans 13 amino acids. CDR3 DNA sequence: TGCAGCGTTGATGAGGATGTAAACTATGGCTACACCTTC. Protein product: CSVDEDVNYGYTF.

The genes are TRBV30 and TRBJ1-4; no clear D. This CDR3 comprises 13 residues. V lost 3 bases and J 8 bases, leaving 13 bases between the germline ends. In germline, CDR1 is GTSNPN, CDR2 SVGIG (reference sequence). CDR3 amino acids: CAWSDGRVEKLFF. DNA of the CDR3: TGTGCCTGGAGCGATGGGAGGGTCGAAAAACTGTTTTTT. Together with reference TRBV30 and TRBJ1-4, the CDR3 gives the full variable domain: SQTIHQWPATLVQPVGSPLSLECTVEGTSNPNLYWYRQAAGRGLQLLFYSVGIGQISSEVPQNLSASRPQDRQFILSSKKLLLSDSGFYLCAWSDGRVEKLFFGSGTQLSVL.

This clone came up once. The chain has TRBV29-1 and TRBJ1-3; D gene unclear. Germline V gives CDR1 SQVTM, CDR2 ANQGSEA. The CDR3 runs to 13 residues. Between the trimmed V and J ends, which lost 6 bases and 4 bases, there was a span of 13 bases. The CDR3 region is CSVSKGTGNTIYF. The CDR3 DNA sequence: TGCAGCGTCAGTAAGGGAACCGGAAACACCATATATTTT.

The sample holds one count of this clone. J is TRBJ2-7 and V is TRBV7-9; D uncertain. Trimming removed 5 bases at V and 8 bases at J, with 16 bases between. This CDR3 is 13 amino acids long. Germline V gene sequence: CDR1 SEHNR, CDR2 FQNEAQ (reference sequence). The CDR3 region is CASSITPGFQQYF. The CDR3, as DNA: TGTGCCAGCAGCATAACCCCAGGTTTTCAGCAGTACTTC.

The genes are TRBV6-6 and TRBJ2-7; 8 bases fit TRBD1. V trimming: 4 bases; J trimming: 3 bases; junction bases outside the gene matches: 11. Germline values: CDR1 MNHNY, CDR2 SVGAGI (reference sequence). The CDR3 is 16 residues long. CDR3 residues: CASSFLNDRGVYEQYF. The CDR3 bases are TGTGCCAGCAGTTTTTTAAATGACAGGGGAGTCTACGAGCAGTACTTC.

This clone has a handful of counts. This chain links TRBV29-1 with TRBJ1-1; D call uncertain. The V end lost 2 bases, the J end lost 0 bases, and 7 bases lay between the germline ends. Germline lookup yields CDR1 SQVTM and CDR2 ANQGSEA. The CDR3 has 13 amino acids. CDR3 amino acids: CSVERRVNTEAFF. CDR3 in DNA: TGCAGCGTTGAAAGGAGGGTGAACACTGAAGCTTTCTTT.

The V gene is TRBV29-1, the J gene TRBJ1-5; perhaps TRBD1 as D (5 bases). V lost 0 bases and J lost 6, with 9 bases in between. The CDR3 is 13 residues long. Germline V gene data show CDR1 as SQVTM and CDR2 as ANQGSEA. CDR3 DNA sequence: TGCAGCGTTGAAGAGGGGGGAGGTCAGCCCCAGCATTTT. Its translation: CSVEEGGGQPQHF.

J is TRBJ2-6 and V is TRBV19; D possibly matches TRBD1 or TRBD2 (6 bases each). The CDR3 spans 17 residues. V was cut by 1 base and J by 0 bases, with 10 bases left in between. Germline lookup yields CDR1 LNHDA and CDR2 SQIVND (reference sequence). CDR3 nucleotides: TGTGCCAGTAGTATAGCCGGGGGACACTCTGGGGCCAACGTCCTGACTTTC. This gives the protein CASSIAGGHSGANVLTF.

J is TRBJ1-2 and V is TRBV11-2; D unresolved. This CDR3 has 13 residues. Germline V gene sequence: CDR1 SGHAT, CDR2 FQNNGV. The V gene lost 3 bases and the J gene lost 1 base, with 6 bases spanning the gap. This CDR3 is CASSFGFNYGYTF. DNA of the CDR3: TGTGCCAGCAGCTTTGGATTTAACTATGGCTACACCTTC. The whole variable domain, remainder taken from reference TRBV11-2 and TRBJ1-2, is EAGVAQSPRYKIIEKRQSVAFWCNPISGHATLYWYQQILGQGPKLLIQFQNNGVVDDSQLPKDRFSAERLKGVDSTLKIQPAKLEDSAVYLCASSFGFNYGYTFGSGTRLTVV.

This chain links TRBV5-5 with TRBJ2-7, with 8 bases identical to TRBD2. The J segment lost 4 bases and the V segment lost 4 bases, leaving 7 bases of the junction unmatched. Germline assignment: CDR1 SGHKS and CDR2 YYEKEE (reference sequence). CDR3 length: 14 residues. CDR3 sequence (DNA): TGTGCCAGCAGCCCTAGCGGGCAGTTTTACGAGCAGTACTTC. This encodes CASSPSGQFYEQYF.

V is TRBV18 and J is TRBJ2-1; D is possibly TRBD1 (5 bases). There are 14 residues in the CDR3. V lost 3 bases and J lost 5, with 11 bases in between. Germline CDR1 KGHSH, CDR2 LQKENI. The CDR3 loop is CASSPFRQNNEQFF. The CDR3 DNA sequence: TGTGCCAGCTCACCCTTCAGACAGAACAATGAGCAGTTCTTC.

The V call is TRBV30, the J call TRBJ1-1; D uncertain. Germline CDR1 is GTSNPN and CDR2 is SVGIG (reference sequence). This CDR3 region has 13 residues. V dropped 2 bases and J dropped 7 bases, with 14 bases sitting between them. CDR3 amino acids: CAWSNSQLGEAFF. CDR3 DNA: TGTGCCTGGAGTAACAGCCAACTGGGTGAAGCTTTCTTT.

The V and J genes are TRBV5-1 and TRBJ2-3, with TRBD1 as a possible D gene (5 bases). Germline V lookup: CDR1 SGHRS, CDR2 YFSETQ. Trimming shortened V by 1 base and J by 1 base, and 10 bases separated the two germline ends. There are 15 residues in the CDR3. The CDR3 coding sequence is TGCGCCAGCAGCTTGCAGGGTGAAGGCACAGATACGCAGTATTTT. Residues: CASSLQGEGTDTQYF.

This clone was observed a few times. V is TRBV18 and J is TRBJ2-7; 7 bases agree with TRBD2. Unmatched junction bases numbered 9, after V lost 4 bases and J lost 3 bases. The CDR3 totals 15 residues. Germline CDR1 reads KGHSH; CDR2 reads LQKENI. As DNA, the CDR3 is TGTGCCAGCTCACGTAGGACTAGTGACAGCTACGAGCAGTACTTC. Translating gives CASSRRTSDSYEQYF. The whole variable domain, remainder taken from reference TRBV18 and TRBJ2-7, is NAGVMQNPRHLVRRRGQEARLRCSPMKGHSHVYWYRQLPEEGLKFMVYLQKENIIDESGMPKERFSAEFPKEGPSILRIQQVVRGDSAAYFCASSRRTSDSYEQYFGPGTRLTVT.

This clone occurred once. The rearrangement uses TRBV27 and TRBJ1-1; TRBD1 might be the D (5 bases). The CDR3 contains 15 residues. Germline CDR1 MNHEY, CDR2 SMNVEV (reference sequence). The germline V and J ends were trimmed by 5 bases and 7 bases, with 20 bases remaining between them. CDR3 protein: CASSPKPRGTLEAFF. CDR3 DNA: TGTGCCAGCAGTCCTAAGCCCCGGGGCACCCTTGAAGCTTTCTTT.